The clone carrying this TCR beta chain has a single count. These data are taken from a study of technical replicates of blood from several donors. V lost 0 bases, J lost 10 bases, and 18 bases lay in between. CDR3 size: 15 residues. Germline CDR1 and CDR2: MNHEY and SMNVEV (reference sequence). The table came from immunoSEQ multiplex PCR; TCRdb's copy has only in-frame clones and leaves some out. The table lists more than 80,000 clones, just under 95% of them singletons. This TCR derives from a human donor in good health. The J gene is TRBJ1-1, the V gene TRBV27; D gene uncertain. The source material was T cells isolated from PBMCs. The CDR3 protein is CASSLSYLSGVGAFF. The CDR3 coding sequence is TGTGCCAGCAGTTTATCCTATTTAAGCGGTGTAGGAGCTTTCTTT.